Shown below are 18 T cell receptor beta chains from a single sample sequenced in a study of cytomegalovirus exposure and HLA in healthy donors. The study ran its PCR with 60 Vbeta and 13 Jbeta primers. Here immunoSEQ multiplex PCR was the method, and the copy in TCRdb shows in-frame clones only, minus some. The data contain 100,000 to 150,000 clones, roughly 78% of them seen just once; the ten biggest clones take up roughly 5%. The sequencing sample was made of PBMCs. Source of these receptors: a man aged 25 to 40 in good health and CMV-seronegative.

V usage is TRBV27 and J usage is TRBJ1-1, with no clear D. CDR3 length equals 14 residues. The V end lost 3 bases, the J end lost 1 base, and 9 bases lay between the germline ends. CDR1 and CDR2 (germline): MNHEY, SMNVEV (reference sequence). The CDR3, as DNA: TGTGCCAGCAGTTTCGTGGCGGGGAACACTGAAGCTTTCTTT. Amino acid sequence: CASSFVAGNTEAFF.

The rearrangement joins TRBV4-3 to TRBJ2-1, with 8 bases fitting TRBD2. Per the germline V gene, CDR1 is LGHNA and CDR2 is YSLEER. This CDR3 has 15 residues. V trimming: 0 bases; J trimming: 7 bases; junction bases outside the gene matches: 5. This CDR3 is CASSQDWTSSNEQFF. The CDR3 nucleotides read TGCGCCAGCAGCCAAGACTGGACTAGCTCAAATGAGCAGTTCTTC.

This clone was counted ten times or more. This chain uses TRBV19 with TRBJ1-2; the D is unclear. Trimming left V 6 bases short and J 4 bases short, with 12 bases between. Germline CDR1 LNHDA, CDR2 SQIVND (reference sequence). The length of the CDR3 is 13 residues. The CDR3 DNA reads TGTGCCAGTAGAACTCAGGAGGTCTATGGCTACACCTTC. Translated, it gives CASRTQEVYGYTF. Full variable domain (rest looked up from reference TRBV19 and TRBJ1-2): DGGITQSPKYLFRKEGQNVTLSCEQNLNHDAMYWYRQDPGQGLRLIYYSQIVNDFQKGDIAEGYSVSREKKESFPLTVTSAQKNPTAFYLCASRTQEVYGYTFGSGTRLTVV.

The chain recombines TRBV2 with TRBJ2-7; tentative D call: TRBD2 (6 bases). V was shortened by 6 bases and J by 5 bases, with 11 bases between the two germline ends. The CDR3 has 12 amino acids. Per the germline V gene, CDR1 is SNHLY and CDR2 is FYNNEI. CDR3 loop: CASRGGPHEQYF. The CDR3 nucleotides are TGTGCCAGCAGGGGGGGACCCCACGAGCAGTACTTC.

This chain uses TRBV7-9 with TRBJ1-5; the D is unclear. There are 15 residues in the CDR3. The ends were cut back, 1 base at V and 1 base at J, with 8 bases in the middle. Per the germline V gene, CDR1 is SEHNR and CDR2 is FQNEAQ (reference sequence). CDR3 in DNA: TGTGCCAGCAGCTTAGATGGCGGGAGCAATCAGCCCCAGCATTTT. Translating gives CASSLDGGSNQPQHF.

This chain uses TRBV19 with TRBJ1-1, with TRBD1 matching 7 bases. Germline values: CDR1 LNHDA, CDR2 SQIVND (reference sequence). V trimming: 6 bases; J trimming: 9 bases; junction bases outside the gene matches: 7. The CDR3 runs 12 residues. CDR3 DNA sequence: TGTGCCAGTAGACATGCGACAGGGCAAGCTTTCTTT. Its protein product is CASRHATGQAFF.

The CDR3 sequence: CASSVTGGTEAFF. Written as DNA, the CDR3 is TGTGCCAGCAGCGTGACAGGGGGCACTGAAGCTTTCTTT. The chain carries TRBV9 and TRBJ1-1, with TRBD1 identical over 9 bases. Germline V gives CDR1 SGDLS, CDR2 YYNGEE. V lost 2 bases, J lost 4 bases, and 0 bases stayed unmatched. The CDR3 runs to 13 residues.

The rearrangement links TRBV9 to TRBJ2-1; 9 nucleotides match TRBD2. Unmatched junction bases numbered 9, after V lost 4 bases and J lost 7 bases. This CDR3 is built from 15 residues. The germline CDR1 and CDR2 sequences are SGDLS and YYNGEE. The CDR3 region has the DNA TGTGCCAGCAGCACGACAGGGAGCGGGGGGAATGAGCAGTTCTTC. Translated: CASSTTGSGGNEQFF. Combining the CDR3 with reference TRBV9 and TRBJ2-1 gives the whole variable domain DSGVTQTPKHLITATGQRVTLRCSPRSGDLSVYWYQQSLDQGLQFLIQYYNGEERAKGNILERFSAQQFPDLHSELNLSSLELGDSALYFCASSTTGSGGNEQFFGPGTRLTVL.

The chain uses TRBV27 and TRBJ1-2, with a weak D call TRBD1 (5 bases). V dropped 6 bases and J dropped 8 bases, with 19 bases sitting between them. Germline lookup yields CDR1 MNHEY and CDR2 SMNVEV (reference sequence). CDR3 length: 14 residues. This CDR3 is CASSYSRDWEGYTF. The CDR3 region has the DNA TGTGCCAGCAGCTACAGCAGGGATTGGGAAGGCTACACCTTC.

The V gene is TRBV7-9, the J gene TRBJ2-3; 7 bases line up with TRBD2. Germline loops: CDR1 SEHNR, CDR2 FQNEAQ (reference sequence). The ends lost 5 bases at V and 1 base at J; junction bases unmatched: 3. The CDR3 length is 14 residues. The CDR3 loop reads CASSPSGGTDTQYF. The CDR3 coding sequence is TGTGCCAGCAGCCCCAGCGGGGGCACAGATACGCAGTATTTT.

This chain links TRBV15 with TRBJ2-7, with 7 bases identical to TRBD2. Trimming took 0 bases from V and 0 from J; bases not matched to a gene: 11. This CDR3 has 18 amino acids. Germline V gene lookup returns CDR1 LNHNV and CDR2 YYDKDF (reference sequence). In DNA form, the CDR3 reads TGTGCCACCAGCAGAGATCTCTTGCGGCGCGGGGGCTCCTACGAGCAGTACTTC. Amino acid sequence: CATSRDLLRRGGSYEQYF. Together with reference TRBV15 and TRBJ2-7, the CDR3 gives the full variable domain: DAMVIQNPRYQVTQFGKPVTLSCSQTLNHNVMYWYQQKSSQAPKLLFHYYDKDFNNEADTPDNFQSRRPNTSFCFLDIRSPGLGDTAMYLCATSRDLLRRGGSYEQYFGPGTRLTVT.

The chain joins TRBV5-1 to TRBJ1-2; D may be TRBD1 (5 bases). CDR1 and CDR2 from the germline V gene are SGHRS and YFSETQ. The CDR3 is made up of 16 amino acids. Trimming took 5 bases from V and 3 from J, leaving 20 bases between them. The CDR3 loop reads CASRADVGGGDYGYTF. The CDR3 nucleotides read TGCGCCAGCAGGGCCGACGTCGGGGGAGGGGACTATGGCTACACCTTC.

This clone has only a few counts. The CDR3 is CASSYSTGRGEKLFF. In DNA, the CDR3 is TGTGCCAGCAGTTACTCGACCGGAAGAGGTGAAAAACTGTTTTTT. This rearrangement joins TRBV6-5 to TRBJ1-4; D is unclear. Germline CDR1 reads MNHEY; CDR2 reads SVGAGI. Trimming took off 0 bases at V and 7 bases at J, with 12 bases between the two ends. CDR3 length: 15 amino acids.

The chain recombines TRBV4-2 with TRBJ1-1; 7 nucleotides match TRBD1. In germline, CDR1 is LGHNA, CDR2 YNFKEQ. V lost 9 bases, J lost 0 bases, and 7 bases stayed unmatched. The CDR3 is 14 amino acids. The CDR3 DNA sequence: TGTGCCAGTAAGGGGGCAGGGATGAACACTGAAGCTTTCTTT. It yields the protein CASKGAGMNTEAFF.

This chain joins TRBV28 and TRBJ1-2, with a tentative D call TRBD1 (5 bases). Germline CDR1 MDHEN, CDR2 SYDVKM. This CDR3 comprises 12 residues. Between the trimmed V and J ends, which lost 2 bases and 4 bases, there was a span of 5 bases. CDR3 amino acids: CASSLDSYGYTF. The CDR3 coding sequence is TGTGCCAGCAGTTTAGACAGCTATGGCTACACCTTC.

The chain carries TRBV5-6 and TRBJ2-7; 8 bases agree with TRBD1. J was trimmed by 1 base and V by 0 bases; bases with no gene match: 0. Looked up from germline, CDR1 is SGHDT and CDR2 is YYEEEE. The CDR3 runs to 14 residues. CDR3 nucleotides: TGTGCCAGCAGCTTGGGACAGGGGTCCTACGAGCAGTACTTC. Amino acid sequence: CASSLGQGSYEQYF.

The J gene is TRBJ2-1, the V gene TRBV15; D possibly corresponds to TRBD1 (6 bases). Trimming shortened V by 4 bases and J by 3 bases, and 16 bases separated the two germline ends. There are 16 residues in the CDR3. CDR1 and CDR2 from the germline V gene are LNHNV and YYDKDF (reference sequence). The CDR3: CATSKAFTGFYNEQFF. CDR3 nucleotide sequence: TGTGCCACCAGCAAAGCCTTTACAGGGTTCTACAATGAGCAGTTCTTC.

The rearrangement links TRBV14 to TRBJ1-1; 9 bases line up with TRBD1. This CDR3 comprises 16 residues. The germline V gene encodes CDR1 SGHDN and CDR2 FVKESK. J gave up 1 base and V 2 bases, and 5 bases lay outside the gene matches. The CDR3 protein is CASSQFLGQGNTEAFF. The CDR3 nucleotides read TGTGCCAGCAGCCAATTCCTGGGACAGGGGAACACTGAAGCTTTCTTT.